These T cell receptor beta chains were read from a single sample in a study of blood T cell repertoires in COVID-19. Only in-frame clones appear in the TCRdb table, and some are missing; sequencing was by immunoSEQ multiplex PCR. Seen here are about 59,000 clones, 90% observed once, and the top ten hold roughly 15%. Material for sequencing was peripheral blood. All receptors come from an elderly man with acute or convalescent COVID-19. CDR3s include the opening cysteine and the closing phenylalanine or tryptophan. The order of the fields is clone size, CDR3 length, V gene, D gene, J gene, CDR3 protein, CDR3 DNA. D genes are given only for firm matches. Clone size is shown for a subset of rows, as once, few, many or a class of expanded clone.

.	13	TRBV30	.	TRBJ1-1	CAGGYLGGTEAFF	TGTGCCGGGGGGTATCTTGGGGGCACTGAAGCTTTCTTT
.	15	TRBV5-1	.	TRBJ2-1	CASSPGFVGIDEQFF	TGCGCCAGCAGCCCAGGGTTTGTGGGTATCGATGAGCAGTTCTTC
.	18	TRBV19	TRBD1	TRBJ2-6	CASSAGQVYSAGANVLTF	TGTGCCAGTAGTGCCGGACAGGTCTATTCAGCCGGGGCCAACGTCCTGACTTTC
few	16	TRBV5-1	.	TRBJ2-7	CASSLGRQGLSYEQYF	TGCGCCAGCAGCTTGGGCCGGCAGGGCCTATCCTACGAGCAGTACTTC
few	15	TRBV6-6	.	TRBJ1-2	CASTGTRGSTYGYTF	TGTGCCAGCACCGGTACCAGGGGAAGTACATATGGCTACACCTTC
.	14	TRBV7-2	TRBD1	TRBJ1-1	CASSQQGTDTEAFF	TGTGCCAGCAGCCAACAGGGGACGGACACTGAAGCTTTCTTT
.	14	TRBV14	.	TRBJ1-1	CASSQELRGTEAFF	TGTGCCAGCAGCCAAGAATTGCGGGGGACTGAAGCTTTCTTT
.	13	TRBV4-1	.	TRBJ1-5	CASSQDPDQPQHF	TGCGCCAGCAGCCAAGATCCTGATCAGCCCCAGCATTTT
.	15	TRBV6-5	TRBD1	TRBJ1-3	CASSKGAEAGNTIYF	TGTGCCAGCAGCAAGGGGGCAGAGGCAGGAAACACCATATATTTT
.	12	TRBV2	.	TRBJ1-2	CASGKGPGGYTF	TGTGCCAGCGGCAAGGGCCCAGGGGGCTACACCTTC
.	12	TRBV7-9	.	TRBJ1-2	CASSLGGYGYTF	TGTGCCAGCAGCCTGGGGGGCTATGGCTACACCTTC
.	15	TRBV18	TRBD1	TRBJ1-6	CASSPRTGNNSPLHF	TGTGCCAGCTCACCTCGGACAGGGAATAATTCACCCCTCCACTTT
.	15	TRBV6-4	.	TRBJ1-6	CASSEGKGQNSPLHF	TGTGCCAGCAGTGAGGGAAAGGGGCAGAATTCACCCCTCCACTTT
.	15	TRBV19	TRBD1	TRBJ1-6	CASSLGTAYNSPLHF	TGTGCCAGTAGTTTGGGGACAGCATATAATTCACCCCTCCACTTT
.	16	TRBV5-5	.	TRBJ2-6	CASSLAWGPGANVLTF	TGTGCCAGCAGCTTGGCCTGGGGGCCGGGGGCCAACGTCCTGACTTTC
.	13	TRBV7-7	.	TRBJ2-2	CASRQGATGELFF	TGTGCTAGCCGGCAAGGGGCCACCGGGGAGCTGTTTTTT
once	17	TRBV4-2	TRBD2	TRBJ2-7	CASSQGASGTSGGSQYF	TGTGCCAGCAGCCAAGGCGCCTCCGGGACTAGCGGGGGGTCGCAGTACTTC
.	15	TRBV5-1	TRBD1	TRBJ2-4	CASSLGQGAVNIQYF	TGCGCCAGCAGCTTGGGACAGGGGGCGGTAAACATTCAGTACTTC
.	15	TRBV15	.	TRBJ1-4	CATSREARGGGKLFF	TGTGCCACCAGCAGAGAAGCCAGGGGCGGGGGAAAACTGTTTTTT
.	15	TRBV27	.	TRBJ1-5	CASSLGGNSNQPQHF	TGTGCCAGCAGTTTAGGCGGCAATAGCAATCAGCCCCAGCATTTT
.	15	TRBV2	TRBD1	TRBJ1-6	CASKFDRVGSSPLHF	TGTGCCAGCAAATTCGACAGGGTTGGTTCTTCACCCCTCCACTTT
.	14	TRBV30	TRBD1	TRBJ1-5	CAWSVAPGGKPQHF	TGTGCCTGGAGTGTAGCGCCAGGGGGAAAGCCCCAGCATTTT
.	15	TRBV5-4	.	TRBJ2-7	CASSPSRQTAYEQYF	TGTGCCAGCAGCCCCTCCCGACAAACCGCCTACGAGCAGTACTTC
.	14	TRBV5-1	.	TRBJ1-1	CASSLEPSNTEAFF	TGCGCCAGCAGCTTGGAGCCATCGAACACTGAAGCTTTCTTT
.	15	TRBV11-2	.	TRBJ1-6	CASSLVASYNSPLHF	TGTGCCAGCAGCTTAGTCGCGTCCTATAATTCACCCCTCCACTTT